The sequence of this T cell receptor (beta chain) was determined in a study of shared clonotypes between healthy human individuals. At a deep level, the assay was run. Evenly divided among several immunoSEQ plates was the genomic DNA of each subset. The assay was immunoSEQ multiplex PCR, and TCRdb's table has in-frame clones only and misses some. The top ten clones hold over 0.1% of a sample with roughly 2.4 million clones, around 95% of them seen once. Researchers partitioned CD4+ cells into CD45RA+ naive and CD45RA-negative memory subsets. Germline V gene sequence: CDR1 SQVTM, CDR2 ANQGSEA. V lost 6 bases and J lost 7; bases outside the gene matches: 10. The CDR3 sequence is 15 residues long.

The TCR comes from a young man in good health. The specimen was naive CD4+ T cells sorted from blood. The subset is: CD45RA+ positively selected. The V and J genes are TRBV29-1 and TRBJ2-7; 15 bases match TRBD2. In DNA form, the CDR3 reads TGCAGCGTGGGACCGGGACTAGCGGGAGGCCGGGAGCAGTACTTC. Translation gives CSVGPGLAGGREQYF.